This T cell receptor beta chain was captured in a study of shared clonotypes between healthy human individuals. Deletions cut 0 bases from V and 1 base from J, with 8 bases between. This CDR3 is 14 amino acids long. Germline V CDR1 and CDR2: SGHRS, YFSETQ. Clones were sequenced by immunoSEQ multiplex PCR, and TCRdb holds only the in-frame ones, with some missing. This sample carries some 660,000 clones, around four fifths of them seen once, and the ten largest clones take 1.5% to 2%. The table lists this clone with many counts. The chain couples TRBV5-1 to TRBJ2-7; D is perhaps TRBD1 (6 bases). This clonotype originated in a woman aged 25 to 39 in good health. Sample: memory CD4+ T cells sorted from blood. Subset reported: CD45RA-negative fraction. The DNA of the CDR3 is TGCGCCAGCAGCTTGGGTAGGGGGTCCTACGAGCAGTACTTC. Translating gives CASSLGRGSYEQYF.